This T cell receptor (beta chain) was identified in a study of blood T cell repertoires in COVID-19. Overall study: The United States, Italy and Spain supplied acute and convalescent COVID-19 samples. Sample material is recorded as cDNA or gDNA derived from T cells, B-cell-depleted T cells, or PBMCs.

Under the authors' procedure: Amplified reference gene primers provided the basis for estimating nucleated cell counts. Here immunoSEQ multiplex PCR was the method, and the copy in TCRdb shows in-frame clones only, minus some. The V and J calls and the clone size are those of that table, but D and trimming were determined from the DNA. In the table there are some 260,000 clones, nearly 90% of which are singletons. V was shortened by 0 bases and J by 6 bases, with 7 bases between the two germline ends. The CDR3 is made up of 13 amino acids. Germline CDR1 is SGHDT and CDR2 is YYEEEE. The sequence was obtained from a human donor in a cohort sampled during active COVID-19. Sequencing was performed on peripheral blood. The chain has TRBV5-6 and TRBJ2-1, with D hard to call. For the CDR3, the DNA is TGTGCCAGCAGCTTGGGGGCGCGCAATGAGCAGTTCTTC. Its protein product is CASSLGARNEQFF.